Listed below are T cell receptor beta chains from one sample, sequenced in a study of identical twins. TCRdb fed the 5' RACE reads into MiXCR, producing one record per CDR3 protein. The sample yields 450,000 to 600,000 distinct CDR3 sequences, 20% to 25% seen once. Another study also made use of these data, one on yellow fever vaccine responses in identical twins.

Specimen: CD4+ T cells sorted from blood. The receptors stem from a woman between 18 and 29 years old in good health. CDR3s include the opening cysteine and the closing phenylalanine or tryptophan. Each record gives: D gene, V gene, clone size, J gene, CDR3 protein, CDR3 DNA. The D gene is left open where the match is weak. Expanded clones get a size class; other rows say once, few or many, or leave the size out.

>-|TRBV5-3|once|TRBJ2-2
CARSHVSRSFHKTGELFF
TGTGCCAGAAGCCACGTCTCCCGTAGTTTCCATAAAACCGGGGAGCTGTTTTTT
>-|TRBV10-3|-|TRBJ2-7
CAISVQGYEQYF
TGTGCCATCAGTGTTCAGGGATACGAGCAGTACTTC
>TRBD1|TRBV12-3/TRBV12-4|-|TRBJ2-5
CASSPPGQGGETQYF
TGTGCCAGCAGCCCTCCGGGACAGGGAGGGGAGACCCAGTACTTC
>TRBD2|TRBV28|-|TRBJ2-1
CASSFTSGKYNEQFF
TGTGCCAGCAGTTTTACTAGCGGGAAATACAATGAGCAGTTCTTC
>TRBD2|TRBV5-4|few|TRBJ2-5
CASSLRLAGVAETQYF
TGTGCCAGCAGCCTACGACTAGCGGGAGTGGCAGAGACCCAGTACTTC
>TRBD2|TRBV10-3|-|TRBJ2-7
CAISEGRTSGSREQYF
TGTGCCATCAGTGAGGGAAGGACTAGCGGGAGTCGCGAGCAGTACTTC
>-|TRBV12-3/TRBV12-4|many|TRBJ1-5
CASSLQGNQPQHF
TGTGCCAGCAGCTTACAGGGTAATCAGCCCCAGCATTTT
>TRBD1|TRBV5-1|-|TRBJ1-4
CASSLGGARATNEKLFF
TGCGCCAGCAGCTTAGGGGGCGCTCGGGCAACTAATGAAAAACTGTTTTTT
>TRBD1|TRBV10-3|few|TRBJ2-2
CAISGQGKPGELFF
TGTGCCATCAGTGGACAGGGAAAACCCGGGGAGCTGTTTTTT
>-|TRBV6-1|-|TRBJ1-2
CASTRGEVYYGYTF
TGTGCCAGCACGAGGGGGGAAGTGTACTATGGCTACACCTTC
>-|TRBV7-9|many|TRBJ1-1
CASSFTVNTEAFF
TGTGCCAGCAGCTTCACAGTTAACACTGAAGCTTTCTTT
>-|TRBV2|few|TRBJ2-7
CASNKQGSSTYEQYF
TGTGCCAGCAACAAACAGGGATCGTCAACCTACGAGCAGTACTTC
>-|TRBV5-1|-|TRBJ2-3
CASSLEQTDTQYF
TGCGCCAGCAGCTTGGAACAGACAGATACGCAGTATTTT
>TRBD1|TRBV20-1|few|TRBJ1-1
CSASGTGASAEAFF
TGCAGTGCTAGTGGGACAGGGGCGTCGGCTGAAGCTTTCTTT
>-|TRBV6-5|-|TRBJ2-3
CASSSMARGDTQYF
TGTGCCAGCAGTTCCATGGCCAGAGGAGATACGCAGTATTTT
>-|TRBV28|few|TRBJ2-6
CASSGTGIPSGANVLTF
TGTGCCAGCAGTGGTACAGGGATACCTTCTGGGGCCAACGTCCTGACTTTC
>-|TRBV12-3/TRBV12-4|-|TRBJ1-2
CASSLDGLANYGYTF
TGTGCCAGCAGTTTGGACGGTCTAGCTAACTATGGCTACACCTTC
>TRBD2|TRBV15|-|TRBJ2-5
CATSRGLAGARKTQYF
TGTGCCACCAGCAGAGGACTAGCGGGGGCCAGGAAGACCCAGTACTTC
>TRBD2|TRBV28|-|TRBJ2-1
CASSSRTSGGLRYNEQFF
TGTGCCAGCAGTTCCCGGACTAGCGGGGGGCTGAGGTACAATGAGCAGTTCTTC
>TRBD1|TRBV7-3|-|TRBJ2-7
CASSPNPGQGYEQYF
TGTGCCAGCAGTCCAAATCCGGGACAGGGCTACGAGCAGTACTTC
>TRBD1|TRBV3-1|-|TRBJ2-7
CASSSGGQGKREQYF
TGTGCCAGCAGCTCAGGGGGCCAGGGTAAGCGCGAGCAGTACTTC
>-|TRBV11-2|-|TRBJ2-5
CASSLVGLMTKQETQYF
TGTGCCAGCAGCTTAGTGGGTTTAATGACTAAGCAAGAGACCCAGTACTTC
>TRBD2|TRBV6-5|-|TRBJ2-1
CASSSPRSGGEQFF
TGTGCCAGCAGTTCTCCGAGGTCGGGGGGTGAGCAGTTCTTC
>-|TRBV12-3/TRBV12-4|-|TRBJ1-1
CASSQDIGNTEAFF
TGTGCCAGCAGCCAAGACATCGGCAACACTGAAGCTTTCTTT
>TRBD2|TRBV29-1|few|TRBJ2-5
CSAAGTSGRGGAETQYF
TGCAGCGCCGCCGGGACTAGCGGGAGGGGAGGGGCAGAGACCCAGTACTTC
>-|TRBV20-1|-|TRBJ2-1
CSGLGTSLNEQFF
TGCAGTGGACTCGGGACATCTCTCAATGAGCAGTTCTTC
>TRBD2|TRBV7-2|-|TRBJ2-1
CASSPMTSGSSYNEQFF
TGTGCCAGCAGCCCGATGACTAGCGGGAGCTCCTACAATGAGCAGTTCTTC
>TRBD2|TRBV12-3/TRBV12-4|-|TRBJ2-6
CASSPGLAGAGANVLTF
TGTGCCAGCAGTCCCGGACTAGCGGGAGCTGGGGCCAACGTCCTGACTTTC
>TRBD1|TRBV6-1|-|TRBJ2-3
CASSTGTGTDTQYF
TGTGCCAGCAGCACCGGGACAGGGACAGATACGCAGTATTTT
>TRBD1|TRBV12-3/TRBV12-4|many|TRBJ1-4
CASSRQGVDEKLFF
TGTGCCAGCAGCAGACAGGGGGTTGATGAAAAACTGTTTTTT
>-|TRBV5-5|-|TRBJ2-7
CASSLMADPLRTYEQYF
TGTGCCAGCAGCTTGATGGCGGATCCCCTCCGAACCTACGAGCAGTACTTC
>-|TRBV14|-|TRBJ2-1
CASSQGGSDSEQFF
TGTGCCAGCAGCCAAGGGGGTAGCGATAGTGAGCAGTTCTTC
>-|TRBV5-1|-|TRBJ2-6
CASSGGSGANVLTF
TGCGCCAGCAGCGGGGGATCTGGGGCCAACGTCCTGACTTTC
>-|TRBV7-9|-|TRBJ1-1
CASSLGMTGPTEAFF
TGTGCCAGCAGCTTAGGGATGACTGGACCCACTGAAGCTTTCTTT
>-|TRBV7-6|-|TRBJ1-4
CASSSSAGVEKLFF
TGTGCCAGCAGCTCCTCAGCAGGGGTCGAAAAACTGTTTTTT
>-|TRBV5-6|once|TRBJ2-5
CASSLGSSEKTQYF
TGTGCCAGCAGCTTGGGTAGTAGTGAGAAGACCCAGTACTTC
>-|TRBV12-3/TRBV12-4|-|TRBJ2-3
CASRSSGRSTDTQYF
TGTGCCAGCAGGAGTAGCGGTAGAAGCACAGATACGCAGTATTTT
>-|TRBV6-5|few|TRBJ2-7
CASTQGPGEQYF
TGTGCCAGCACCCAGGGGCCCGGGGAGCAGTACTTC
>-|TRBV24-1|-|TRBJ1-1
CATSDRDTEAFF
TGTGCCACCAGTGACAGAGACACTGAAGCTTTCTTT
>-|TRBV7-3|-|TRBJ2-1
CASSRRGGAGYEQFF
TGTGCCAGCAGCCGTAGAGGGGGAGCGGGATATGAGCAGTTCTTC
>-|TRBV29-1|-|TRBJ1-4
CSVEVGLHNEKLFF
TGCAGCGTTGAAGTGGGTCTACATAATGAAAAACTGTTTTTT
>TRBD1|TRBV12-3/TRBV12-4|once|TRBJ2-7
CASSLGTGSHEQYF
TGTGCCAGCAGTTTAGGGACAGGTAGTCACGAGCAGTACTTC
>TRBD2|TRBV4-2|-|TRBJ2-2
CASSQLSGRALGELFF
TGTGCCAGCAGCCAACTTAGCGGGAGGGCCTTGGGGGAGCTGTTTTTT
>-|TRBV3-1|many|TRBJ2-3
CASSQVVDTQYF
TGTGCCAGCAGCCAAGTTGTGGATACGCAGTATTTT
>-|TRBV5-1|-|TRBJ1-2
CASGSVYGYTF
TGCGCCAGCGGAAGTGTCTATGGCTACACCTTC